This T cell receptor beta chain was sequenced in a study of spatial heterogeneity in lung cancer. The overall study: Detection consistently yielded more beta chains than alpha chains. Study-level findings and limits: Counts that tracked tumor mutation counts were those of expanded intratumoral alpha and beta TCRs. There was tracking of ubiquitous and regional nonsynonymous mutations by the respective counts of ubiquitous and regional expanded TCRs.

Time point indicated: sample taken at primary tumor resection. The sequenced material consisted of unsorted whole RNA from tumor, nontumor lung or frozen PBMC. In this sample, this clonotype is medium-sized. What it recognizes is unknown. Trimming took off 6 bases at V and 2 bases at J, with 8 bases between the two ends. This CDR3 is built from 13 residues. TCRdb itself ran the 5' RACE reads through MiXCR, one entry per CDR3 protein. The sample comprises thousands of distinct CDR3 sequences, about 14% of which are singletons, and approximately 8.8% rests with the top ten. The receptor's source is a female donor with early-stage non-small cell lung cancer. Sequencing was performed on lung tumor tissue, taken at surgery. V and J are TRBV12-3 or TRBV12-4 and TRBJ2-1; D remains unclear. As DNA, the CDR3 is TGTGCCAGCAGCAAGGAGACCTACAATGAGCAGTTCTTC. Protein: CASSKETYNEQFF.